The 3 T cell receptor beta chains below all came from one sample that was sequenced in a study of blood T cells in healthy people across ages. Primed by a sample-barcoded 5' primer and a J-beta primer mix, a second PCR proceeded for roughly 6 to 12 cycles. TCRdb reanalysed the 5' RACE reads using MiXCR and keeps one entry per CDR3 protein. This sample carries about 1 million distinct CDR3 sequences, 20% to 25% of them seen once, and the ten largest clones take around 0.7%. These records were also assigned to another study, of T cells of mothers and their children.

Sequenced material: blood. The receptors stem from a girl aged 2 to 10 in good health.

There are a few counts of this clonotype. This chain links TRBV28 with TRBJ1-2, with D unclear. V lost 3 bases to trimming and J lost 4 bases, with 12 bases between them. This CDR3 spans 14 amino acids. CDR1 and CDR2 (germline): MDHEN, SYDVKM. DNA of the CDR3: TGTGCCAGCAGTTTCCCCGGGATGGGCTATGGCTACACCTTC. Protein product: CASSFPGMGYGYTF.

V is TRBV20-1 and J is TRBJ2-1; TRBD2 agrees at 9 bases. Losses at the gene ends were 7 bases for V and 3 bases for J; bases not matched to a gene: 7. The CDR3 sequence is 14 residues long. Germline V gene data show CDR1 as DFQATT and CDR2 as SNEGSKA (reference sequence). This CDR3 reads CSGTREGFYNEQFF. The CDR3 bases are TGCAGTGGTACGCGGGAGGGGTTCTACAATGAGCAGTTCTTC.

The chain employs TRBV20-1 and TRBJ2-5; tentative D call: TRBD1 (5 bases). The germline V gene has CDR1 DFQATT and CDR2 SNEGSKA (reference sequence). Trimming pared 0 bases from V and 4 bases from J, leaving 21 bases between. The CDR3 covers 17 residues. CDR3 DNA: TGCAGTGCTAGAGATTTGGGTACTTTAGGTACAGGAGAGACCCAGTACTTC. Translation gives CSARDLGTLGTGETQYF.